This TCR beta chain emerged from a study of regulatory T cells in long-lasting Graves disease. Time point here: newly diagnosed GD, antithyroid drugs for less than 3 months. TCR sequences were obtained from RNA taken from PBMCs. In each case, Graves' disease was diagnosed per American Thyroid Association guidelines. Comments on this clonotype: Its specificity is unknown.

CDR1 and CDR2 from the germline V gene are MNHNS and SASEGT. The CDR3 covers 18 residues. The trim removed 6 bases at V and 0 bases at J, leaving 13 bases unmatched. To make TCR beta libraries, researchers used iRepertoire HTBI primers and Arm-PCR of CDR3 regions. From the multiplex PCR reads, TCRdb called clonotypes with MiXCR, one entry per CDR3 protein. The sample shows about 530,000 distinct CDR3 sequences, about 16% of them seen only once. Overall study results and limits: Lower TCR diversity was seen in persistent Graves' patients than in newly diagnosed ones.

These data were also filed under a second study, of T cells in Graves' hyperthyroidism and ophthalmopathy.

The sequence was collected from a middle-aged woman with Graves disease. The sequencing used peripheral blood mononuclear cells (PBMCs), collected at new diagnosis, from a patient treated with antithyroid drugs. This chain links TRBV6-1 with TRBJ1-5, with 8 bases that match TRBD1. CDR3 DNA: TGTGCCAGCAGAGAACAGGGGGAATGGGGTTATAGCAATCAGCCCCAGCATTTT. This codes for CASREQGEWGYSNQPQHF.